The present TCR beta chain was sequenced within a study of T cells in Graves' hyperthyroidism and ophthalmopathy. There are 12 residues in the CDR3. V shed 3 bases and J shed 3 bases, with 8 bases lying between them. Germline V CDR1 and CDR2: DFQATT, SNEGSKA (reference sequence). This clonotype was counted at least ten times. What was amplified from RNA transcripts were TCR beta CDR3 regions. TCR CDR3 regions were first amplified by RT-PCR with HTBI primers. TCRdb used MiXCR to reprocess the multiplex PCR reads, holding one entry per CDR3 protein. The sample includes 250,000 to 300,000 distinct CDR3 sequences, about 14% of them seen just once.

The sequenced sample consisted of blood. This receptor was identified in a woman between 40 and 50 years old with Graves' hyperthyroidism that later progressed to Graves' ophthalmopathy. The chain combines TRBV20-1 with TRBJ2-5, with D maybe TRBD1 (6 bases). The CDR3 DNA sequence: TGCAGTGCTAGTTACAGGGAAGAGACCCAGTACTTC. Translated, it gives CSASYREETQYF.